These T cell receptor beta chains were read from a single sample in a study of Tregs in tolerant kidney transplant recipients. The data were produced by immunoSEQ multiplex PCR, yet TCRdb's version contains in-frame clones alone and is incomplete. The sample gives tens of thousands of clones, approximately 83% of which show up once; approximately 2.1% is in the top ten. Sequenced material: Tregs from blood, taken before the transplant. All receptors come from a human donor who received a combined kidney and bone marrow transplant. Both conserved end residues are part of each CDR3. Fields, in order: D gene, J gene, clone size, V gene, CDR3 protein, CDR3 DNA. D genes are given only for firm matches. Clone size is given for some rows only: seen once, a few or many times, or a class if the clone is expanded.

D gene: .; J gene: TRBJ1-5; clone size: few; V gene: TRBV6-5; CDR3 protein: CASSPQGNQPQHF; CDR3 DNA: TGTGCCAGTTCTCCACAGGGCAATCAGCCCCAGCATTTT
D gene: TRBD1; J gene: TRBJ1-5; clone size: .; V gene: TRBV28; CDR3 protein: CASTQSGAGGGQPQHF; CDR3 DNA: TGTGCCAGCACCCAATCCGGGGCAGGGGGCGGTCAGCCCCAGCATTTT
D gene: .; J gene: TRBJ1-5; clone size: .; V gene: TRBV18; CDR3 protein: CASSHPNQPQHF; CDR3 DNA: TGTGCCAGCTCACACCCGAATCAGCCCCAGCATTTT
D gene: .; J gene: TRBJ2-5; clone size: .; V gene: TRBV6-6; CDR3 protein: CASSLGGAGGETQYF; CDR3 DNA: TGTGCCAGCAGCCTGGGGGGCGCGGGTGGAGAGACCCAGTACTTC
D gene: .; J gene: TRBJ2-7; clone size: .; V gene: TRBV7-9; CDR3 protein: CASSEGPHYEQYF; CDR3 DNA: TGTGCCAGCAGCGAGGGACCACACTACGAGCAGTACTTC
D gene: .; J gene: TRBJ1-3; clone size: .; V gene: TRBV6-1; CDR3 protein: CASDRGGGSGNTIYF; CDR3 DNA: TGTGCCAGCGACCGTGGGGGGGGCTCTGGAAACACCATATATTTT
D gene: TRBD2; J gene: TRBJ2-4; clone size: .; V gene: TRBV7-9; CDR3 protein: CASSFMGGSHRKGIQYF; CDR3 DNA: TGTGCCAGCAGCTTTATGGGGGGGTCCCACAGAAAGGGCATTCAGTACTTC
D gene: .; J gene: TRBJ2-2; clone size: .; V gene: TRBV11-2; CDR3 protein: CASSFGEIFGGTGELFF; CDR3 DNA: TGTGCCAGCAGCTTTGGTGAGATATTTGGCGGCACCGGGGAGCTGTTTTTT
D gene: .; J gene: TRBJ2-7; clone size: .; V gene: TRBV6-4; CDR3 protein: CASSPPIRANPYEQYF; CDR3 DNA: TGTGCCAGCAGTCCCCCGATTAGGGCAAACCCCTACGAGCAGTACTTC
D gene: TRBD1; J gene: TRBJ2-7; clone size: .; V gene: TRBV27; CDR3 protein: CASSLGRTGSSYEQYF; CDR3 DNA: TGTGCCAGCAGTTTAGGTAGGACAGGATCATCCTACGAGCAGTACTTC
D gene: .; J gene: TRBJ1-1; clone size: .; V gene: TRBV20-1; CDR3 protein: CSGTRAEAFF; CDR3 DNA: TGCAGTGGGACCCGGGCTGAAGCTTTCTTT
D gene: .; J gene: TRBJ1-2; clone size: .; V gene: TRBV20-1; CDR3 protein: CSARRNYGYTF; CDR3 DNA: TGCAGTGCTAGACGGAACTATGGCTACACCTTC
D gene: .; J gene: TRBJ2-7; clone size: .; V gene: TRBV28; CDR3 protein: CASRLTGAYEQYF; CDR3 DNA: TGTGCCAGCCGGCTCACTGGGGCCTACGAGCAGTACTTC
D gene: TRBD1; J gene: TRBJ1-3; clone size: .; V gene: TRBV6-5; CDR3 protein: CASSRQGASGNTIYF; CDR3 DNA: TGTGCCAGCAGTCGACAGGGAGCGAGTGGAAACACCATATATTTT
D gene: .; J gene: TRBJ2-1; clone size: once; V gene: TRBV10-2; CDR3 protein: CASSERVSYEQFF; CDR3 DNA: TGCGCCAGCAGTGAGCGGGTATCCTATGAGCAGTTCTTC
D gene: .; J gene: TRBJ1-6; clone size: .; V gene: TRBV2; CDR3 protein: CASIRGLDNSPLHF; CDR3 DNA: TGTGCCAGTATACGGGGGCTTGATAATTCACCCCTCCACTTT
D gene: .; J gene: TRBJ2-7; clone size: .; V gene: TRBV14; CDR3 protein: CASSQVNSYEQYF; CDR3 DNA: TGTGCCAGCAGCCAGGTAAACAGCTACGAGCAGTACTTC
D gene: .; J gene: TRBJ1-1; clone size: .; V gene: TRBV2; CDR3 protein: CASSGGRNTEAFF; CDR3 DNA: TGTGCCAGCAGTGGTGGGCGGAACACTGAAGCTTTCTTT
D gene: .; J gene: TRBJ2-7; clone size: .; V gene: TRBV7-2; CDR3 protein: CASSPTTGSLNF; CDR3 DNA: TGTGCCAGCAGCCCAACGACAGGATCCCTTAACTTC
D gene: .; J gene: TRBJ2-5; clone size: .; V gene: TRBV28; CDR3 protein: CASSPQETQYF; CDR3 DNA: TGTGCCAGCAGTCCTCAAGAGACCCAGTACTTC
D gene: TRBD1; J gene: TRBJ1-3; clone size: .; V gene: TRBV2; CDR3 protein: CASSPRQGISGNTIYF; CDR3 DNA: TGTGCCAGCAGCCCGCGACAGGGGATCTCTGGAAACACCATATATTTT
D gene: .; J gene: TRBJ1-2; clone size: .; V gene: TRBV5-6; CDR3 protein: CASSLSRPGYTF; CDR3 DNA: TGTGCCAGCAGCCTTTCGAGACCCGGCTACACCTTC
D gene: TRBD2; J gene: TRBJ2-3; clone size: .; V gene: TRBV6-5; CDR3 protein: CASSYSGRETDTQYF; CDR3 DNA: TGTGCCAGCAGTTACTCAGGGCGGGAGACGGATACGCAGTATTTT
D gene: .; J gene: TRBJ2-6; clone size: .; V gene: TRBV7-2; CDR3 protein: CASSVDSGANVLTF; CDR3 DNA: TGTGCCAGCAGCGTAGACTCTGGGGCCAACGTCCTGACTTTC
D gene: TRBD1; J gene: TRBJ2-7; clone size: .; V gene: TRBV28; CDR3 protein: CASSSMTGVHYEQYF; CDR3 DNA: TGTGCCAGCAGTTCAATGACAGGGGTCCACTACGAGCAGTACTTC
D gene: .; J gene: TRBJ2-1; clone size: .; V gene: TRBV2; CDR3 protein: CASLGGEQFF; CDR3 DNA: TGTGCCAGCCTCGGGGGAGAGCAGTTCTTC
D gene: .; J gene: TRBJ2-7; clone size: once; V gene: TRBV27; CDR3 protein: CASSLSRREQYF; CDR3 DNA: TGTGCCAGCAGTTTATCTCGGCGCGAGCAGTACTTC
D gene: .; J gene: TRBJ2-7; clone size: .; V gene: TRBV14; CDR3 protein: CASSQPMGGGHEQYF; CDR3 DNA: TGTGCCAGCAGCCAACCCATGGGCGGCGGCCACGAGCAGTACTTC
D gene: .; J gene: TRBJ2-7; clone size: .; V gene: TRBV20-1; CDR3 protein: CSAREGYEQYF; CDR3 DNA: TGCAGTGCTAGAGAGGGCTACGAGCAGTACTTC
D gene: .; J gene: TRBJ2-2; clone size: .; V gene: TRBV7-6; CDR3 protein: CASSLEIANTGELFF; CDR3 DNA: TGTGCCAGCAGCTTAGAGATTGCGAACACCGGGGAGCTGTTTTTT
D gene: .; J gene: TRBJ1-1; clone size: .; V gene: TRBV6-6; CDR3 protein: CASSYSITRANTEAFF; CDR3 DNA: TGTGCCAGCAGTTACTCGATAACCCGGGCCAACACTGAAGCTTTCTTT
D gene: TRBD1; J gene: TRBJ2-3; clone size: .; V gene: TRBV29-1; CDR3 protein: CSVADRAGTDTQYF; CDR3 DNA: TGCAGCGTCGCCGACAGGGCAGGGACAGATACGCAGTATTTT
D gene: .; J gene: TRBJ2-7; clone size: .; V gene: TRBV5-1; CDR3 protein: CASSLMRGPSYEQYF; CDR3 DNA: TGCGCCAGCAGCTTAATGCGGGGTCCATCCTACGAGCAGTACTTC
D gene: .; J gene: TRBJ2-3; clone size: .; V gene: TRBV7-6; CDR3 protein: CASSSGQTAADTQYF; CDR3 DNA: TGTGCCAGCAGCTCAGGACAGACGGCCGCAGATACGCAGTATTTT
D gene: .; J gene: TRBJ2-7; clone size: .; V gene: TRBV9; CDR3 protein: CASSAGGGRYEQYF; CDR3 DNA: TGTGCCAGCAGCGCCGGGGGCGGGAGATACGAGCAGTACTTC
D gene: .; J gene: TRBJ2-6; clone size: .; V gene: TRBV18; CDR3 protein: CASSPAGPGANVLTF; CDR3 DNA: TGTGCCAGCTCACCAGCGGGGCCTGGGGCCAACGTCCTGACTTTC
D gene: .; J gene: TRBJ1-6; clone size: .; V gene: TRBV2; CDR3 protein: CASRPPGAGNSPLHF; CDR3 DNA: TGTGCCAGCAGGCCCCCGGGGGCAGGTAATTCACCCCTCCACTTT
D gene: .; J gene: TRBJ1-4; clone size: .; V gene: TRBV21-1; CDR3 protein: CASSKVGPGQTKEKLFF; CDR3 DNA: TGTGCCAGCAGCAAAGTAGGCCCGGGACAGACAAAGGAAAAACTGTTTTTT
D gene: .; J gene: TRBJ1-5; clone size: .; V gene: TRBV5-5; CDR3 protein: CASSLSRGQPQHF; CDR3 DNA: TGTGCCAGCAGCTTGTCGCGAGGCCAGCCCCAGCATTTT
D gene: .; J gene: TRBJ2-1; clone size: .; V gene: TRBV19; CDR3 protein: CASSHRGKMGEQFF; CDR3 DNA: TGTGCCAGTAGCCATCGGGGAAAAATGGGTGAGCAGTTCTTC
D gene: TRBD2; J gene: TRBJ2-1; clone size: .; V gene: TRBV5-4; CDR3 protein: CASSLASGSWDEQFF; CDR3 DNA: TGTGCCAGCAGCTTGGCCAGCGGGAGTTGGGATGAGCAGTTCTTC
D gene: TRBD1; J gene: TRBJ1-6; clone size: .; V gene: TRBV7-9; CDR3 protein: CASSSYRGASPLHF; CDR3 DNA: TGTGCCAGCAGCTCCTACAGGGGTGCTTCACCCCTCCACTTT
D gene: TRBD1; J gene: TRBJ1-2; clone size: .; V gene: TRBV27; CDR3 protein: CASSFWDRGGYGYTF; CDR3 DNA: TGTGCCAGCAGTTTCTGGGACAGGGGAGGGTATGGCTACACCTTC
D gene: .; J gene: TRBJ1-1; clone size: .; V gene: TRBV7-8; CDR3 protein: CASSLVSGRTEAFF; CDR3 DNA: TGTGCCAGCAGCTTAGTTTCCGGGAGGACTGAAGCTTTCTTT
D gene: .; J gene: TRBJ2-2; clone size: .; V gene: TRBV11-2; CDR3 protein: CASSRALNTGELFF; CDR3 DNA: TGTGCCAGCAGCCGGGCCTTGAACACCGGGGAGCTGTTTTTT
D gene: .; J gene: TRBJ1-1; clone size: .; V gene: TRBV29-1; CDR3 protein: CSVAGQPNTEAFF; CDR3 DNA: TGCAGCGTTGCCGGACAGCCGAACACTGAAGCTTTCTTT
D gene: .; J gene: TRBJ2-7; clone size: .; V gene: TRBV7-2; CDR3 protein: CASSLDATVYEQYF; CDR3 DNA: TGTGCCAGCAGCTTAGACGCGACAGTCTACGAGCAGTACTTC
D gene: .; J gene: TRBJ1-2; clone size: .; V gene: TRBV15; CDR3 protein: CATSKRGQYGYTF; CDR3 DNA: TGTGCCACCAGCAAGAGGGGTCAGTATGGCTACACCTTC
D gene: .; J gene: TRBJ2-6; clone size: .; V gene: TRBV28; CDR3 protein: CASSSPRPTPGANVLTF; CDR3 DNA: TGTGCCAGCAGCTCCCCCCGGCCCACTCCGGGGGCCAACGTCCTGACTTTC
D gene: TRBD1; J gene: TRBJ1-2; clone size: .; V gene: TRBV6-5; CDR3 protein: CASIFQGAGGYTF; CDR3 DNA: TGTGCCAGCATCTTCCAGGGGGCGGGTGGCTACACCTTC
D gene: .; J gene: TRBJ2-3; clone size: .; V gene: TRBV11-2; CDR3 protein: CASSLGPNGDTQYF; CDR3 DNA: TGTGCCAGCAGCTTAGGACCTAATGGGGATACGCAGTATTTT
D gene: TRBD2; J gene: TRBJ2-1; clone size: .; V gene: TRBV7-2; CDR3 protein: CASSLSLAEYNEQFF; CDR3 DNA: TGTGCCAGCAGCTTGTCTCTAGCGGAATACAATGAGCAGTTCTTC